The 25 T cell receptor beta chains below come from one sample, sequenced in a study of beta chain features in type 1 diabetes. The antigens of these receptors remain unknown. Whole-study findings and limits: Moderately but significantly shorter TCRB CDR3s were found in Type 1 diabetes patients in all four CD4+ subsets.

Since all of the isolated RNA was reverse transcribed, expressed TCRB transcripts were what got sequenced. Measured with immunoSEQ multiplex PCR; TCRdb has only the in-frame clones, and not every one. The sample lists 100,000 to 150,000 clones, 17% occurring once. Sequenced: central memory CD4+ T cells from blood. These receptors all come from a man younger than 35 with type 1 diabetes.

This chain connects TRBV7-2 to TRBJ2-3; 7 bases agree with TRBD2. Trimming took 5 bases from V and 2 from J; bases not matched to a gene: 7. Germline V gene lookup returns CDR1 SGHTA and CDR2 FQGNSA. The CDR3 runs to 15 residues. CDR3: CASSPLTSITDTQYF. CDR3 DNA sequence: TGTGCCAGCAGCCCCTTGACTAGCATCACAGATACGCAGTATTTT.

This clone was recorded a few times. The rearrangement links TRBV5-1 to TRBJ1-3; maybe TRBD1 (6 bases). This CDR3 has 16 residues. The ends were cut back, 2 bases at V and 0 bases at J, with 12 bases in the middle. Germline CDR1 reads SGHRS; CDR2 reads YFSETQ. The CDR3 sequence: CASSLTGSFSGNTIYF. The CDR3 DNA reads TGCGCCAGCAGCTTAACAGGGTCCTTCTCTGGAAACACCATATATTTT.

The chain combines TRBV29-1 with TRBJ2-2, with a possible D match to TRBD1 (6 bases). V dropped 6 bases and J dropped 4 bases, with 15 bases sitting between them. The CDR3 has 14 amino acids. Germline CDR1 SQVTM, CDR2 ANQGSEA. The CDR3 is CSVRGRGATGELFF. The CDR3 DNA reads TGCAGCGTGCGAGGCAGGGGAGCCACCGGGGAGCTGTTTTTT.

This clone occurred a few times. The chain couples TRBV4-2 to TRBJ2-7, with 7 bases matching TRBD1. The V and J ends lost 4 bases and 3 bases, in that order; junction bases with no gene match: 9. The CDR3 has 15 residues. Germline V CDR1 and CDR2: LGHNA, YNFKEQ. The DNA for the CDR3 is TGTGCCAGCAGCCTCTGGACAGGTGCGATCTACGAGCAGTACTTC. Amino acids: CASSLWTGAIYEQYF.

V and J are TRBV9 and TRBJ1-1; a possible D gene is TRBD1 (5 bases). From germline, CDR1 is SGDLS and CDR2 YYNGEE. The CDR3 totals 12 residues. V shed 4 bases and J shed 8 bases, with 12 bases lying between them. CDR3 nucleotide sequence: TGTGCCAGCAGCACCGGGACGTCCGAAGCTTTCTTT. Protein sequence: CASSTGTSEAFF.

The chain couples TRBV6-5 to TRBJ1-2; a possible D gene is TRBD1 (5 bases). Trimming shortened V by 4 bases and J by 6 bases, and 15 bases separated the two germline ends. The CDR3 totals 14 residues. Germline V gene sequence: CDR1 MNHEY, CDR2 SVGAGI. For the CDR3, the DNA is TGTGCCAGCAGTTGGGACGCCTCAAGAGATGGCTACACCTTC. This gives the protein CASSWDASRDGYTF.

Only a few counts were recorded for this clone. Other DNA sequences in the same sample also yield this CDR3. V gene TRBV6-6 combines with J gene TRBJ2-3; weak D call: TRBD1 (6 bases). V was clipped by 2 bases and J by 3 bases, with 12 bases between them. CDR1 and CDR2 (germline): MNHNY, SVGAGI (reference sequence). The CDR3 covers 15 residues. The CDR3 nucleotides read TGTGCCAGCAGTTACCAGGGGAGTCGGACAGATACGCAGTATTTT. Translated, it gives CASSYQGSRTDTQYF.

This clone occurred a few times. The chain's CDR3 is CAISESGQGARNGYTF. The CDR3 coding sequence is TGTGCCATCAGTGAGTCGGGACAGGGGGCGAGGAATGGCTACACCTTC. The V call is TRBV10-3, the J call TRBJ1-2; 12 bases agree with TRBD1. V shed 0 bases, J shed 6 bases, and the junction held 5 bases outside the gene matches. The germline V gene has CDR1 ENHRY and CDR2 SYGVKD. The CDR3 is 16 amino acids.

Concerning this clone: One base away lies a much larger clone, so this may be a sequencing read error. The chain is built from TRBV11-2 and TRBJ2-1; no firm D call. The germline gives CDR1 SGHAT, CDR2 FQNNGV. Trimming pared 1 base from V and 5 bases from J, leaving 6 bases between. The CDR3 has 13 residues. CDR3 residues: CASSLGQNNEQFF. The CDR3 DNA is TGTGCCAGCAGCTTAGGGCAAAACAATGAGCAGTTCTTC.

The CDR3 DNA follows: TGTGCCAGCTCACCAGGGACTAGCGGCTTGGATACGCAGTATTTT. It specifies CASSPGTSGLDTQYF. The chain couples TRBV18 to TRBJ2-3; TRBD2 aligns across 11 bases. The CDR3 is made up of 15 amino acids. V gave up 2 bases and J gave up 6 bases; unmatched junction bases: 4. The germline gives CDR1 KGHSH, CDR2 LQKENI.

Only one count was recorded for this clone. The chain carries TRBV29-1 and TRBJ2-1; perhaps TRBD2 as D (6 bases). The V and J ends lost 7 bases and 4 bases respectively, with 17 bases between them. The CDR3 is 14 amino acids. CDR1 is SQVTM and CDR2 is ANQGSEA in the germline V gene. CDR3 residues: CSAVPAGSYNEQFF. The CDR3, as DNA: TGCAGCGCCGTCCCTGCGGGATCATACAATGAGCAGTTCTTC.

The chain carries TRBV7-2 and TRBJ2-7; 7 positions match TRBD2. CDR1 is SGHTA and CDR2 is FQGNSA in the germline V gene. This CDR3 spans 16 amino acids. The ends lost 1 base at V and 2 bases at J; junction bases unmatched: 8. The CDR3 spells CASSLELGGSAYEQYF. DNA for the CDR3: TGTGCCAGCAGCTTAGAACTCGGCGGGAGCGCCTACGAGCAGTACTTC.

This rearrangement joins TRBV15 to TRBJ2-3; a weak D match, TRBD2 (6 bases). The CDR3 consists of 14 residues. Trimming shortened V by 0 bases and J by 7 bases, and 11 bases separated the two germline ends. Per germline, CDR1 LNHNV and CDR2 YYDKDF (reference sequence). For the CDR3, the DNA is TGTGCCACCAGCAGAGATCAAGCGGGCCATACGCAGTATTTT. Translating gives CATSRDQAGHTQYF.

This clone appeared a few times. The rearrangement links TRBV6-5 to TRBJ1-4; D is possibly TRBD1 (5 bases). This CDR3 spans 15 amino acids. CDR1 MNHEY and CDR2 SVGAGI come from the germline V gene. V was shortened by 2 bases and J by 8 bases, with 15 bases between the two germline ends. The CDR3, as DNA: TGTGCCAGCAGTTACGGGGCACACCGGGCGGAAAAACTGTTTTTT. This encodes CASSYGAHRAEKLFF.

With respect to this clone: Other DNA sequences of this sample code for an identical CDR3. The rearrangement uses TRBV29-1 and TRBJ1-5; TRBD1 agrees at 7 bases. Per the germline V gene, CDR1 is SQVTM and CDR2 is ANQGSEA. Trimming at V came to 7 bases and at J to 7 bases, leaving 7 bases not matched to a gene. The CDR3 has 12 amino acids. The CDR3 region is CSATQGGQPQHF. The CDR3 nucleotides read TGCAGCGCTACCCAGGGGGGGCAGCCCCAGCATTTT.

The chain joins TRBV2 to TRBJ2-3; tentative D call: TRBD1 (6 bases). The CDR3 is made up of 14 amino acids. Germline loops: CDR1 SNHLY, CDR2 FYNNEI. The CDR3 DNA reads TGTGCAACAGCCTCCACAGGGAGCACAGATACGCAGTATTTT. It translates to CATASTGSTDTQYF.

This clone has a count of ten or more. The rearrangement uses TRBV9 and TRBJ2-7; TRBD2 matches 7 bases. Germline V CDR1 and CDR2: SGDLS, YYNGEE. J was trimmed by 7 bases and V by 3 bases; bases with no gene match: 10. The CDR3 covers 14 residues. CDR3 nucleotides: TGTGCCAGCAGCGCAAGCGGGAAGGGAGGAGAGCAGTACTTC. Translated: CASSASGKGGEQYF.

This clone appeared a few times. The chain employs TRBV29-1 and TRBJ2-1, with 8 bases aligning to TRBD2. Germline trimming cut 3 bases from V and 0 bases from J; bases unmatched to any gene: 4. The germline gives CDR1 SQVTM, CDR2 ANQGSEA. The CDR3 extends over 15 amino acids. CDR3 sequence reads: CSVDPGGSSYNEQFF. CDR3 sequence (DNA): TGCAGCGTTGATCCGGGGGGGAGCTCCTACAATGAGCAGTTCTTC.

The chain recombines TRBV28 with TRBJ1-4; D ambiguous. Germline V gene lookup returns CDR1 MDHEN and CDR2 SYDVKM. V shed 3 bases and J shed 10 bases, with 6 bases lying between them. The CDR3 is made up of 11 amino acids. The CDR3 DNA reads as TGTGCCAGCAGTTTTTGGGGAAAACTGTTTTTT. It codes for CASSFWGKLFF.

This clone was detected a few times. The genes are TRBV2 and TRBJ1-2; tentatively, D is TRBD1 (6 bases). CDR1 SNHLY and CDR2 FYNNEI come from the germline V gene. V gave up 7 bases and J gave up 3 bases, with 9 bases separating them. The CDR3 is 12 amino acids. CDR3 loop: CASNRDDYGYTF. The CDR3 nucleotides are TGTGCCAGCAACAGGGATGACTATGGCTACACCTTC.

The chain carries TRBV6-6 and TRBJ1-1; D ambiguous. CDR3 size: 12 residues. Per germline, CDR1 MNHNY and CDR2 SVGAGI (reference sequence). Trimming shortened V by 2 bases and J by 8 bases, and 9 bases separated the two germline ends. Here the CDR3 DNA reads TGTGCCAGCAGTTACGCGACGGGAGAAGCTTTCTTT. Residues: CASSYATGEAFF.

This clone was seen more than once but under ten times. The chain joins TRBV7-2 to TRBJ2-3; D unresolved. Germline CDR1 and CDR2: SGHTA and FQGNSA. V was pared by 3 bases and J by 4 bases, with 5 bases between. CDR3 size: 12 residues. In DNA, the CDR3 is TGTGCCAGCAGCTTCCCACCAGATACGCAGTATTTT. It yields the protein CASSFPPDTQYF.

A few counts support this clone. V and J are TRBV29-1 and TRBJ2-1; the D is unclear. CDR3 length equals 12 residues. V was pared by 5 bases and J by 4 bases, with 9 bases between. Per the germline V gene, CDR1 is SQVTM and CDR2 is ANQGSEA. The CDR3 reads CSVNPKYNEQFF. The DNA of the CDR3 is TGCAGCGTTAACCCGAAGTACAATGAGCAGTTCTTC.

This rearrangement joins TRBV5-1 to TRBJ2-5; D gene ambiguous. CDR1 and CDR2 (germline): SGHRS, YFSETQ. The ends were cut back, 4 bases at V and 3 bases at J, with 10 bases in the middle. The CDR3 is 13 residues long. In nucleotides, the CDR3 is TGCGCCAGCAGCCTGACCCTGAAAGAGACCCAGTACTTC. It translates to CASSLTLKETQYF.

This clone was counted only a few times. This chain joins TRBV28 and TRBJ2-5; no clear D gene. The CDR3 has 14 residues. Germline lookup yields CDR1 MDHEN and CDR2 SYDVKM. Between the trimmed V and J ends, which lost 3 bases and 4 bases, there was a span of 12 bases. The CDR3 loop is CASSFGQVLETQYF. The CDR3 bases are TGTGCCAGCAGTTTCGGGCAAGTCTTAGAGACCCAGTACTTC. The full variable domain, with the rest looked up from reference TRBV28 and TRBJ2-5, is DVKVTQSSRYLVKRTGEKVFLECVQDMDHENMFWYRQDPGLGLRLIYFSYDVKMKEKGDIPEGYSVSREKKERFSLILESASTNQTSMYLCASSFGQVLETQYFGPGTRLLVL.